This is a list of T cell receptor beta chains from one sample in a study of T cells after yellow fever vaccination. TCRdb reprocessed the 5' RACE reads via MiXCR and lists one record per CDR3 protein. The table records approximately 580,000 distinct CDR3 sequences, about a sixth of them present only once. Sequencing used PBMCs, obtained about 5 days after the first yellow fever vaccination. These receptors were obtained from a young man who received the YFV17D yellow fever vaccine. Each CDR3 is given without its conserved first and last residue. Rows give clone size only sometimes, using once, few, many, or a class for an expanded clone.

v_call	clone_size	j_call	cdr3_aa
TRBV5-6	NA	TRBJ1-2	ASSYPIEAGYT
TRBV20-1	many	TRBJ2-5	SASTGLVWETQY
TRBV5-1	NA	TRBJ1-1	ASSYETRNTEAF
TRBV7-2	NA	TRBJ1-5	ASSRTGVGLQPQH
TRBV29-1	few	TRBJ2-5	SAGRRVQETQY
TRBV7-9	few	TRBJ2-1	ASSLKGEQF
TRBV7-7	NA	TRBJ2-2	ASSLTWNTGELF
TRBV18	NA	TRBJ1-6	ASSHDRFGNSPLH
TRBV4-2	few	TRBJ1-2	ASSLNSGAPTQLNGYT
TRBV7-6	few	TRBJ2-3	ASSLATEATDTQY
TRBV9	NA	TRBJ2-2	ASSVRGSRELF
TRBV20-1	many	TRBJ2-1	SAAGEGDEQF
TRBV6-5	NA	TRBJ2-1	ASSYVSGDNEQF
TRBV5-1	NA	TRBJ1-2	ASSSGDRGYGYT
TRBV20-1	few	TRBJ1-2	SANTEGEAYGYT